Presented here are 2 T cell receptor beta chains from one specimen sequenced in a study of T cell changes during pregnancy in multiple sclerosis. Profiled with immunoSEQ multiplex PCR; TCRdb holds only in-frame clones, not every one. The sample records 28,000 or so clones, roughly 87% being singletons. This specimen was CD4+ T cells from peripheral blood mononuclear cells, taken in the second trimester of pregnancy. The receptors come from a female donor with multiple sclerosis, enrolled in a pregnancy study.

This chain connects TRBV7-2 to TRBJ2-7; perhaps TRBD2 as D (6 bases). From germline, CDR1 is SGHTA and CDR2 FQGNSA. This CDR3 is 15 amino acids long. The V end lost 4 bases, the J end lost 6 bases, and 19 bases lay between the germline ends. CDR3 sequence: CASSYQGGTASEQYF. The CDR3 bases are TGTGCCAGCAGCTATCAGGGAGGAACTGCATCCGAGCAGTACTTC.

For this clone: Other DNA variants within this sample encode the same CDR3. This chain joins TRBV5-1 and TRBJ1-2; D gene uncertain. The CDR3 contains 13 residues. Per the germline V gene, CDR1 is SGHRS and CDR2 is YFSETQ. Between the trimmed V and J ends, which lost 4 bases and 2 bases, there was a span of 9 bases. The CDR3: CASSPGVNYGYTF. As DNA, the CDR3 is TGCGCCAGCAGCCCCGGGGTAAACTATGGCTACACCTTC.